Listed below are T cell receptor beta chains from one sample, sequenced in a study of early T cells in non-severe SARS-CoV-2 infection. TCRdb recomputed calls from the 5' RACE reads with MiXCR, one row per CDR3 protein. The profile covers tens of thousands of distinct CDR3 sequences, with 8.7% appearing a single time and 3.5% to 4% taken by the ten largest. The sequencing here drew on whole blood, taken at baseline. The receptors come from an adult who was a healthcare worker with PCR-confirmed SARS-CoV-2 infection or an uninfected control (not recorded which). Both conserved end residues are part of each CDR3. A D gene is named only where the DNA matches it firmly. Where a row states a size, it is once, few, many or the class of an expanded clone; other rows omit it.

V gene: TRBV6-2/TRBV6-3; J gene: TRBJ1-5; D gene: .; clone size: few; CDR3 DNA: TGTGCCAGCAGTCGCACCCACCGTTTCAATCAGCCCCAGCATTTT; CDR3 protein: CASSRTHRFNQPQHF
V gene: TRBV4-1; J gene: TRBJ2-2; D gene: TRBD2; clone size: few; CDR3 DNA: TGCGCCAGCAGCCATGGGGTTAGCGGGGGGTACACCGGGGAGCTGTTTTTT; CDR3 protein: CASSHGVSGGYTGELFF
V gene: TRBV19; J gene: TRBJ2-7; D gene: TRBD2; clone size: many; CDR3 DNA: TGTGCCAGTCCTAGGGGGACTAGCGGGAGCTACGAGCAGTACTTC; CDR3 protein: CASPRGTSGSYEQYF
V gene: TRBV7-9; J gene: TRBJ1-1; D gene: TRBD1; clone size: many; CDR3 DNA: TGTGCCAGCAGAGACAGGGTCTCCAACACTGAAGCTTTCTTT; CDR3 protein: CASRDRVSNTEAFF
V gene: TRBV4-1; J gene: TRBJ1-1; D gene: .; clone size: few; CDR3 DNA: TGCGCCAGCAGCCAAGTATTTAAACGGTCGGAAGCTTTCTTT; CDR3 protein: CASSQVFKRSEAFF
V gene: TRBV18; J gene: TRBJ2-4; D gene: .; clone size: .; CDR3 DNA: TGTGCCAGCTCATCAACTCCACAGGGATACATTCAGTACTTC; CDR3 protein: CASSSTPQGYIQYF
V gene: TRBV24-1; J gene: TRBJ2-1; D gene: TRBD1; clone size: .; CDR3 DNA: TGTGCCACCAGTGACTCCCCGGGACAGCAGCAGTTCTTC; CDR3 protein: CATSDSPGQQQFF
V gene: TRBV12-3/TRBV12-4; J gene: TRBJ2-3; D gene: .; clone size: many; CDR3 DNA: TGTGCCAGCAGTTTAAGCAGGCCCCGCACAGATACGCAGTATTTT; CDR3 protein: CASSLSRPRTDTQYF
V gene: TRBV7-8; J gene: TRBJ1-6; D gene: TRBD1; clone size: .; CDR3 DNA: TGTGCCAGCGCGGGACAGGGTGGCTCACCCCTCCACTTT; CDR3 protein: CASAGQGGSPLHF
V gene: TRBV2; J gene: TRBJ2-2; D gene: TRBD1; clone size: many; CDR3 DNA: TGTGCCAGCAGTTCCCCCCCGGGGACAGGGGACACCGGGGAGCTGTTTTTT; CDR3 protein: CASSSPPGTGDTGELFF
V gene: TRBV5-1; J gene: TRBJ1-2; D gene: TRBD1; clone size: many; CDR3 DNA: TGCGCCAGCAGCTTGCCGGGACAGGGGAACTATGGCTACACCTTC; CDR3 protein: CASSLPGQGNYGYTF
V gene: TRBV7-8; J gene: TRBJ2-7; D gene: TRBD1; clone size: few; CDR3 DNA: TGTGCCAGCAGCTTAGCGGTCAGGGGGTCTCTCTCCTACGAGCAGTACTTC; CDR3 protein: CASSLAVRGSLSYEQYF
V gene: TRBV19; J gene: TRBJ2-3; D gene: TRBD2; clone size: many; CDR3 DNA: TGTGCCAGTAGTATAGCAGCGGGAGTAACAGATACGCAGTATTTT; CDR3 protein: CASSIAAGVTDTQYF
V gene: TRBV20-1; J gene: TRBJ1-2; D gene: .; clone size: .; CDR3 DNA: TGCAGTGCTAGAGTCGGCTCAGTAGGCGGCTACACCTTC; CDR3 protein: CSARVGSVGGYTF
V gene: TRBV11-2; J gene: TRBJ2-1; D gene: .; clone size: many; CDR3 DNA: TGTGCCAGCAGCTTAGGCCTTTTGGACTACAATTACAATGAGCAGTTCTTC; CDR3 protein: CASSLGLLDYNYNEQFF
V gene: TRBV11-3; J gene: TRBJ2-1; D gene: .; clone size: .; CDR3 DNA: TGTGCCAGCTCCTTAGAGAGGGGACCCTACAATGAGCAGTTCTTC; CDR3 protein: CASSLERGPYNEQFF
V gene: TRBV6-2/TRBV6-3; J gene: TRBJ2-4; D gene: .; clone size: .; CDR3 DNA: TGTGCCAGCAGTGCAGCCGTAGATCCAACCAAAAACATTCAGTACTTC; CDR3 protein: CASSAAVDPTKNIQYF
V gene: TRBV20-1; J gene: TRBJ2-7; D gene: .; clone size: .; CDR3 DNA: TGCAGTGTAGTTAAACAGGGCCCCCCCTACGAGCAGTACTTC; CDR3 protein: CSVVKQGPPYEQYF
V gene: TRBV9; J gene: TRBJ1-3; D gene: .; clone size: .; CDR3 DNA: TGTGCCAGCAGCGTTGGAAACACCATATATTTT; CDR3 protein: CASSVGNTIYF
V gene: TRBV19; J gene: TRBJ2-2; D gene: .; clone size: many; CDR3 DNA: TGTGCCAGTAGTATAGTGGAAGGGAAGAACACCGGGGAGCTGTTTTTT; CDR3 protein: CASSIVEGKNTGELFF
V gene: TRBV5-6; J gene: TRBJ1-1; D gene: .; clone size: few; CDR3 DNA: TGTGCCAGCAGCCCAGGGGTAAAAACTGAAGCTTTCTTT; CDR3 protein: CASSPGVKTEAFF
V gene: TRBV19; J gene: TRBJ2-5; D gene: .; clone size: .; CDR3 DNA: TGTGCCAGTAGTCCGAGGGGCAGAGAGACCCAGTACTTC; CDR3 protein: CASSPRGRETQYF
V gene: TRBV5-1; J gene: TRBJ2-1; D gene: TRBD2; clone size: .; CDR3 DNA: TGCGCCAGCAGCTTGGTGACTAGCGGGAGGGCCGGTGAGCAGTTCTTC; CDR3 protein: CASSLVTSGRAGEQFF
V gene: TRBV6-5; J gene: TRBJ2-1; D gene: .; clone size: few; CDR3 DNA: TGTGCCAGCAGTTTTAGATATGAGCAGTTCTTC; CDR3 protein: CASSFRYEQFF
V gene: TRBV19; J gene: TRBJ1-5; D gene: .; clone size: many; CDR3 DNA: TGTGCCAGTAGTAACCCCGGGCGGAATCAGCCCCAGCATTTT; CDR3 protein: CASSNPGRNQPQHF
V gene: TRBV2; J gene: TRBJ2-7; D gene: TRBD2; clone size: many; CDR3 DNA: TGTGCCAGCAGTGAAGAGCTAGCGGTCCTGAGTTGGGGCGAGCAGTACTTC; CDR3 protein: CASSEELAVLSWGEQYF
V gene: TRBV5-1; J gene: TRBJ2-3; D gene: .; clone size: .; CDR3 DNA: TGCGCCAGCAGCTTGGAGTGGCTAGACACAGATACGCAGTATTTT; CDR3 protein: CASSLEWLDTDTQYF
V gene: TRBV27; J gene: TRBJ2-7; D gene: .; clone size: .; CDR3 DNA: TGTGCCAGCAGTTTCAGCTCGAACTCCTACGAGCAGTACTTC; CDR3 protein: CASSFSSNSYEQYF
V gene: TRBV7-2; J gene: TRBJ1-1; D gene: .; clone size: .; CDR3 DNA: TGTGCCAGCAGCTTAGGTCCCTCCCGTACAGAAGAAGCTTTCTTT; CDR3 protein: CASSLGPSRTEEAFF
V gene: TRBV7-9; J gene: TRBJ1-2; D gene: .; clone size: .; CDR3 DNA: TGTGCCAGCAGCGTCGGCGCCTATGGCTACACCTTC; CDR3 protein: CASSVGAYGYTF
V gene: TRBV7-9; J gene: TRBJ2-5; D gene: TRBD2; clone size: .; CDR3 DNA: TGTGCCAGCAGCTTAGCCCTTCGGACTAGCGGGAGGTCTGAGACCCAGTACTTC; CDR3 protein: CASSLALRTSGRSETQYF
V gene: TRBV16; J gene: TRBJ1-1; D gene: .; clone size: many; CDR3 DNA: TGTGCCAGCAGCCCAGAGCGGAACACTGAAGCTTTCTTT; CDR3 protein: CASSPERNTEAFF
V gene: TRBV19; J gene: TRBJ2-5; D gene: TRBD1; clone size: .; CDR3 DNA: TGTGCCACTCACCCGGGACAGGGGCGTGTGGAGACCCAGTACTTC; CDR3 protein: CATHPGQGRVETQYF
V gene: TRBV18; J gene: TRBJ2-7; D gene: .; clone size: .; CDR3 DNA: TGTGCCAGCTCCCCCGGGACCGCGAGCGACGAGCAGTACTTC; CDR3 protein: CASSPGTASDEQYF
V gene: TRBV6-1; J gene: TRBJ2-7; D gene: .; clone size: many; CDR3 DNA: TGTGCCAGCAGTGAATGGACGACACGAGGCGAGCAGTACTTC; CDR3 protein: CASSEWTTRGEQYF
V gene: TRBV3-1; J gene: TRBJ1-6; D gene: TRBD1; clone size: few; CDR3 DNA: TGTGCCAGCAGCCCCCAGACAGGGTGGAATTCACCCCTCCACTTT; CDR3 protein: CASSPQTGWNSPLHF
V gene: TRBV3-1; J gene: TRBJ2-2; D gene: .; clone size: .; CDR3 DNA: TGTGCCAGCAGCCAAGATACAGCGAACACCGGGGAGCTGTTTTTT; CDR3 protein: CASSQDTANTGELFF
V gene: TRBV7-9; J gene: TRBJ2-1; D gene: TRBD2; clone size: few; CDR3 DNA: TGTGCCAGCAGCTACGGACTAGCGGAACCGGTCTACAATGAGCAGTTCTTC; CDR3 protein: CASSYGLAEPVYNEQFF
V gene: TRBV6-4; J gene: TRBJ2-3; D gene: .; clone size: .; CDR3 DNA: TGTGCCAGCAGTGACTCGGCGCAGAGCACGCAGTATTTT; CDR3 protein: CASSDSAQSTQYF
V gene: TRBV4-1; J gene: TRBJ1-3; D gene: .; clone size: .; CDR3 DNA: TGCGCCAGCAGCCGCGACCAGGCGTCTGGAAACACCATATATTTT; CDR3 protein: CASSRDQASGNTIYF
V gene: TRBV2; J gene: TRBJ2-1; D gene: .; clone size: few; CDR3 DNA: TGTGCCAGCAGCCCAAACGGTAGCGGAGACAATGAGCAGTTCTTC; CDR3 protein: CASSPNGSGDNEQFF
V gene: TRBV6-2/TRBV6-3; J gene: TRBJ1-2; D gene: .; clone size: .; CDR3 DNA: TGTGCCAGCAGCGACAATGGACGGCTTAACTATGGCTACACCTTC; CDR3 protein: CASSDNGRLNYGYTF
V gene: TRBV2; J gene: TRBJ1-4; D gene: .; clone size: .; CDR3 DNA: TGTGCCAGCCGAGAGACACCTGAACTGTTTTTT; CDR3 protein: CASRETPELFF
V gene: TRBV3-1; J gene: TRBJ1-1; D gene: .; clone size: .; CDR3 DNA: TGTGCCAGCAGCCTTTCAGGTGAAGCTTTCTTT; CDR3 protein: CASSLSGEAFF
V gene: TRBV9; J gene: TRBJ1-3; D gene: .; clone size: .; CDR3 DNA: TGTGCCAGCAGCCCCCAGGGCCTCTCTGGAAACACCATATATTTT; CDR3 protein: CASSPQGLSGNTIYF
V gene: TRBV7-8; J gene: TRBJ1-6; D gene: .; clone size: .; CDR3 DNA: TGTGCCAGCAGCCCACGTGAGGGTGGGCATTCACCCCTCCACTTT; CDR3 protein: CASSPREGGHSPLHF
V gene: TRBV7-6; J gene: TRBJ2-2; D gene: TRBD1; clone size: many; CDR3 DNA: TGTGCCAGCAGTTCCGGGACAGGGGTCACCGGGGAGCTGTTTTTT; CDR3 protein: CASSSGTGVTGELFF
V gene: TRBV2; J gene: TRBJ1-6; D gene: .; clone size: many; CDR3 DNA: TGTGCCAGCAGTGTCGTCCGGGTTAGGAATTCACCCCTCCACTTT; CDR3 protein: CASSVVRVRNSPLHF
V gene: TRBV28; J gene: TRBJ2-7; D gene: TRBD2; clone size: .; CDR3 DNA: TGTGCCAGCAGCCAAAGCGGGAGTGTCCACGAGCAGTACTTC; CDR3 protein: CASSQSGSVHEQYF
V gene: TRBV6-5; J gene: TRBJ2-5; D gene: .; clone size: .; CDR3 DNA: TGTGCCAGCAGTTACTCGGGAAGGGCAGAGACCCAGTACTTC; CDR3 protein: CASSYSGRAETQYF
V gene: TRBV18; J gene: TRBJ2-1; D gene: .; clone size: .; CDR3 DNA: TGTGCCAGCTCGCTCACCAGACCGGGACTCCTCAATGAGCAGTTCTTC; CDR3 protein: CASSLTRPGLLNEQFF
V gene: TRBV6-1; J gene: TRBJ2-4; D gene: .; clone size: many; CDR3 DNA: TGTGCCAGCAGCGGGGCCGGGACTCGATTAAGGTACAACATTCAGTACTTC; CDR3 protein: CASSGAGTRLRYNIQYF
V gene: TRBV7-9; J gene: TRBJ2-1; D gene: .; clone size: many; CDR3 DNA: TGTGCCAGCAGCTCCGGACAGTTTGAGGAGCAGTTCTTC; CDR3 protein: CASSSGQFEEQFF
V gene: TRBV3-1; J gene: TRBJ2-7; D gene: .; clone size: .; CDR3 DNA: TGTGCCAGCAGCCAAGCGGTCAGGGACTACGAGCAGTACTTC; CDR3 protein: CASSQAVRDYEQYF
V gene: TRBV5-1; J gene: TRBJ2-2; D gene: .; clone size: many; CDR3 DNA: TGCGCCAGCACAGTGCTCGGGGCCGGGGAGCTGTTTTTT; CDR3 protein: CASTVLGAGELFF
V gene: TRBV7-9; J gene: TRBJ1-6; D gene: .; clone size: .; CDR3 DNA: TGTGCCAGCAGCTTAAAGGGGGGATCACCCCTCCACTTT; CDR3 protein: CASSLKGGSPLHF
V gene: TRBV29-1; J gene: TRBJ2-3; D gene: TRBD1; clone size: once; CDR3 DNA: TGCAGCCTCAGACGAGGGGGCGCAGATACGCAGTATTTT; CDR3 protein: CSLRRGGADTQYF